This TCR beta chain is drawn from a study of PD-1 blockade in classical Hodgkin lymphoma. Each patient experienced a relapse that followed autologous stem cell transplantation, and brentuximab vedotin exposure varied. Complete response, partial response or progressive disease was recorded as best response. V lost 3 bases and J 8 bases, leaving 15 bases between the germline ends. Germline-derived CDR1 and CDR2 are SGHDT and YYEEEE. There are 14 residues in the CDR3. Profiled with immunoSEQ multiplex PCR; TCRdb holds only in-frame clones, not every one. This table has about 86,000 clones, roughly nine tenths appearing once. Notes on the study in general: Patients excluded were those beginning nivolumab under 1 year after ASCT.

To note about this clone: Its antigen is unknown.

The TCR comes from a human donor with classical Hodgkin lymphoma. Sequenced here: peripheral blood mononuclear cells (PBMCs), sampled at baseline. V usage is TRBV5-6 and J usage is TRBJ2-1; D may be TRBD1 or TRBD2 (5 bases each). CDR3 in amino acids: CASSWGKTADEQFF. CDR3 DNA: TGTGCCAGCAGCTGGGGGAAGACAGCGGATGAGCAGTTCTTC.